Presented here are 11 T cell receptor beta chains from one specimen sequenced in a study of blood T cells in healthy people across ages. The authors ran a second PCR of 7 to 11 cycles using a sample-barcoded 5' primer and a J-beta primer mix. TCRdb re-derived calls from the 5' RACE reads in MiXCR, one entry per CDR3 protein. The sample lists some 930,000 distinct CDR3 sequences, 25% to 35% seen once, with roughly 10% in the top ten. These data were also reused for a study on T cells of mothers and their children.

The sequenced sample was blood. These receptors all come from a middle-aged woman in good health.

The CDR3 loop is CASSPYGGNSNQPQHF. DNA of the CDR3: TGTGCCAGCTCACCGTATGGGGGGAATAGCAATCAGCCCCAGCATTTT. The chain combines TRBV18 with TRBJ1-5, with D maybe TRBD1 (5 bases). Trimming pared 3 bases from V and 0 bases from J, leaving 12 bases between. This CDR3 is built from 16 residues. The germline V gene has CDR1 KGHSH and CDR2 LQKENI.

This clonotype was detected many times. The gene calls are TRBV29-1 and TRBJ2-1, with a weak D call TRBD2 (7 bases). There are 15 residues in the CDR3. Germline loops: CDR1 SQVTM, CDR2 ANQGSEA. The V end was cut by 6 bases, the J end by 0 bases, with 15 bases between. DNA for the CDR3: TGCAGCGTGGGGGGGCTAGCGGACTCCTACAATGAGCAGTTCTTC. It translates to CSVGGLADSYNEQFF.

V is TRBV5-1 and J is TRBJ1-1; D unresolved. The CDR3 runs 13 residues. V lost 1 base, J lost 4 bases, and 8 bases lay in between. Germline values: CDR1 SGHRS, CDR2 YFSETQ. The CDR3 is CASSLHGGTEAFF. For the CDR3, the DNA is TGCGCCAGCAGCTTGCATGGAGGCACTGAAGCTTTCTTT.

This clonotype was observed a few times. V and J are TRBV28 and TRBJ1-6, with D possibly being TRBD1 (6 bases). Germline V gene sequence: CDR1 MDHEN, CDR2 SYDVKM. The length of the CDR3 is 16 residues. Trimming left V 3 bases short and J 9 bases short, with 18 bases between. The CDR3 reads CASSFPPNRASSPLHF. The DNA for the CDR3 is TGTGCCAGCAGTTTCCCTCCTAACAGGGCGAGTTCACCCCTCCACTTT.

The rearrangement uses TRBV5-1 and TRBJ2-1, with a tentative D call TRBD1 (6 bases). The V gene lost 0 bases and the J gene lost 2 bases, with 9 bases spanning the gap. Looked up from germline, CDR1 is SGHRS and CDR2 is YFSETQ. The CDR3 length is 15 residues. CDR3 in amino acids: CASSLGTEAYNEQFF. Written as DNA, the CDR3 is TGCGCCAGCAGCTTGGGGACAGAGGCCTACAATGAGCAGTTCTTC.

V usage is TRBV14 and J usage is TRBJ2-7; D unresolved. Germline CDR1 reads SGHDN; CDR2 reads FVKESK. V dropped 1 base and J dropped 2 bases, with 15 bases sitting between them. This CDR3 region has 16 residues. The CDR3 nucleotides read TGTGCCAGCAGCCAAGGGCTCCTTGCGGTAACCTACGAGCAGTACTTC. It is translated as CASSQGLLAVTYEQYF.

On this clonotype itself: No conserved phenylalanine or tryptophan ends this CDR3, so it is likely a read error. CDR3 amino acids: CASSSRSEPNYGYTL. The CDR3 coding sequence is TGCGCCAGCAGCTCTAGGTCAGAACCTAACTATGGCTACACCTTG. V is TRBV5-1 and J is TRBJ1-2; no definite D call. Trimming pared 3 bases from V and 0 bases from J, leaving 12 bases between. Germline V gives CDR1 SGHRS, CDR2 YFSETQ. The CDR3 is 15 residues long.

This clonotype was seen many times. As DNA, the CDR3 is TGTGCCAGCAGCGCCCGACTCACCGGGACAGGGAGTGGCGAGCAGTACTTC. Amino acids: CASSARLTGTGSGEQYF. This chain connects TRBV7-2 to TRBJ2-7, with 9 bases matching TRBD1. Germline V gene data show CDR1 as SGHTA and CDR2 as FQGNSA. This CDR3 spans 17 amino acids. The V segment lost 5 bases and the J segment 6 bases; nucleotides outside the gene matches: 17.

The rearrangement joins TRBV5-1 to TRBJ2-1, with a weak D call TRBD2 (5 bases). The end of the DNA aligns better with TRBJ2-7, so the J call may be wrong. Germline loops: CDR1 SGHRS, CDR2 YFSETQ. CDR3 length: 17 residues. CDR3 residues: CASSPLEARVSYNEQYF. The CDR3 DNA reads as TGCGCCAGCAGCCCACTGGAGGCCCGGGTCTCCTACAATGAGCAGTACTTC.

The gene calls are TRBV27 and TRBJ1-2, with D possibly TRBD1 on 5 matching bases. V was clipped by 2 bases and J by 8 bases, with 18 bases between them. Germline CDR1 and CDR2: MNHEY and SMNVEV (reference sequence). CDR3 length: 15 residues. CDR3 nucleotides: TGTGCCAGCAGTTTAGGTTATGGGGGTTCGAAAGGCTACACCTTC. It encodes CASSLGYGGSKGYTF.

V and J are TRBV12-3 or TRBV12-4 and TRBJ1-4, with 8 bases fitting TRBD1. V trimming: 7 bases; J trimming: 7 bases; junction bases outside the gene matches: 11. The CDR3 has 15 amino acids. The CDR3 here is CASTLRTGQGEKLFF. The CDR3, as DNA: TGTGCCAGCACCCTCCGGACAGGGCAGGGTGAAAAACTGTTTTTT.